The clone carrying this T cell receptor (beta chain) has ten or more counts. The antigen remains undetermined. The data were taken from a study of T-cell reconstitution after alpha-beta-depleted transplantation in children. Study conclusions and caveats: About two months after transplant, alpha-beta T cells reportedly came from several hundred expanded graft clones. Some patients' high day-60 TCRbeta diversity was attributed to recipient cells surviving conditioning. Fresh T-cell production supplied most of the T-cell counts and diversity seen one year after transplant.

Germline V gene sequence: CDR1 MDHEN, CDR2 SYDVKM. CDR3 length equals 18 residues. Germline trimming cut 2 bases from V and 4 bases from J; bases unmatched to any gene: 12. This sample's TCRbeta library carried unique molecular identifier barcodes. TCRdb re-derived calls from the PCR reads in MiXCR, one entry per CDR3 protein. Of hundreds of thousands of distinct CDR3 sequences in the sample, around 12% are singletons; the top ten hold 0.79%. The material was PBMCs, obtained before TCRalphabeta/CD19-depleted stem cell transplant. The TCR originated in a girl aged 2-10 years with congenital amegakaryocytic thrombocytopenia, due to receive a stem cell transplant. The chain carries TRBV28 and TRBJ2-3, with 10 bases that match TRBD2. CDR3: CASSLPDWVAGGPDTQYF. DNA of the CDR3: TGTGCCAGCAGTTTACCCGACTGGGTAGCGGGAGGACCAGATACGCAGTATTTT. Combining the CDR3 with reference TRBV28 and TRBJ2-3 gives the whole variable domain DVKVTQSSRYLVKRTGEKVFLECVQDMDHENMFWYRQDPGLGLRLIYFSYDVKMKEKGDIPEGYSVSREKKERFSLILESASTNQTSMYLCASSLPDWVAGGPDTQYFGPGTRLTVL.